The entry below describes one T cell receptor beta chain. Its antigen remains unidentified. The data belong to a study of cytomegalovirus exposure and HLA in healthy donors. Study results and caveats: Common viral pathogens were later found to be apparently linked to several of the most significant clusters.

The PCR ran on 60 Vbeta and 13 Jbeta primers. This table comes from immunoSEQ multiplex PCR, and its TCRdb copy is limited to in-frame clones, with some not included. The table lists 100,000 to 150,000 clones, roughly 80% of them singletons, with under 4.5% in the top ten. CDR3 length equals 16 residues. The trim removed 1 base at V and 3 bases at J, leaving 4 bases unmatched. The germline gives CDR1 SEHNR, CDR2 FQNEAQ (reference sequence). This TCR was sampled from a man younger than 35 in good health and CMV-seropositive. This chain joins TRBV7-9 and TRBJ2-1; 9 bases are shared with TRBD2. The sample consisted of PBMCs. The CDR3 DNA sequence: TGTGCCAGCAGCTTAGGGCTAGCGGGGCTCTACAATGAGCAGTTCTTC. Translated, it gives CASSLGLAGLYNEQFF. Using reference TRBV7-9 and TRBJ2-1 for the parts outside the CDR3, the full variable domain is DTGVSQNPRHKITKRGQNVTFRCDPISEHNRLYWYRQTLGQGPEFLTYFQNEAQLEKSRLLSDRFSAERPKGSFSTLEIQRTEQGDSAMYLCASSLGLAGLYNEQFFGPGTRLTVL.